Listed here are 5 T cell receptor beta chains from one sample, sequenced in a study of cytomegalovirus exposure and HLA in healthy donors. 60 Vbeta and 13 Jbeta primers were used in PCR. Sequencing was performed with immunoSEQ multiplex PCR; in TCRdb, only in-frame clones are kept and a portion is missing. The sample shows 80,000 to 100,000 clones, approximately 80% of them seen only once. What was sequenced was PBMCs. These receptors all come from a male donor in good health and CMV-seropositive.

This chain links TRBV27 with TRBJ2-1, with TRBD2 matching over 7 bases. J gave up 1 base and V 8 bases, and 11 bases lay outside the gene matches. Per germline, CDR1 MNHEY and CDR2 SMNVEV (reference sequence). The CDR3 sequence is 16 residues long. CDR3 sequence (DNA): TGTGCCAGCGGGTTATTCTCGGGGGGTTCCTACAATGAGCAGTTCTTC. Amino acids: CASGLFSGGSYNEQFF.

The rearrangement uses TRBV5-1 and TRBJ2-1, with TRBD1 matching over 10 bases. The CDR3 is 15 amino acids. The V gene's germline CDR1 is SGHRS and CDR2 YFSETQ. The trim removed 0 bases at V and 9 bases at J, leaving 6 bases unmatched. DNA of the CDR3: TGCGCCAGCAGCTTGGCCGGGACAGGGGTACGTGAGCAGTTCTTC. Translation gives CASSLAGTGVREQFF.

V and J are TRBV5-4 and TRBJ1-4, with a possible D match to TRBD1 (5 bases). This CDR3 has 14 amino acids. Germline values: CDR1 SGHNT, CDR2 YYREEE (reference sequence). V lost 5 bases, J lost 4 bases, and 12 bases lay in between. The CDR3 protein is CASRPDMSNEKLFF. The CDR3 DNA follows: TGTGCCAGCAGACCGGACATGAGTAATGAAAAACTGTTTTTT.

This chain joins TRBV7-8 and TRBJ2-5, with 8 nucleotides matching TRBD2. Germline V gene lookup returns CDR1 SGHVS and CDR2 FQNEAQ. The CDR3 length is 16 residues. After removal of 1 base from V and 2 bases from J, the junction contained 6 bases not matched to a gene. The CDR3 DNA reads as TGTGCCAGCAGCTTAGTGGGACTAGGCCCACAAGAGACCCAGTACTTC. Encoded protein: CASSLVGLGPQETQYF.

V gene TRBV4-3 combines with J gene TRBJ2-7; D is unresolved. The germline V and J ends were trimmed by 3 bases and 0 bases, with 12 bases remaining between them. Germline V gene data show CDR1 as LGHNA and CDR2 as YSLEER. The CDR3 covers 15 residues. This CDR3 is CASSHLAASSYEQYF. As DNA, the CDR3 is TGCGCCAGCAGCCATTTGGCAGCTAGCTCCTACGAGCAGTACTTC.